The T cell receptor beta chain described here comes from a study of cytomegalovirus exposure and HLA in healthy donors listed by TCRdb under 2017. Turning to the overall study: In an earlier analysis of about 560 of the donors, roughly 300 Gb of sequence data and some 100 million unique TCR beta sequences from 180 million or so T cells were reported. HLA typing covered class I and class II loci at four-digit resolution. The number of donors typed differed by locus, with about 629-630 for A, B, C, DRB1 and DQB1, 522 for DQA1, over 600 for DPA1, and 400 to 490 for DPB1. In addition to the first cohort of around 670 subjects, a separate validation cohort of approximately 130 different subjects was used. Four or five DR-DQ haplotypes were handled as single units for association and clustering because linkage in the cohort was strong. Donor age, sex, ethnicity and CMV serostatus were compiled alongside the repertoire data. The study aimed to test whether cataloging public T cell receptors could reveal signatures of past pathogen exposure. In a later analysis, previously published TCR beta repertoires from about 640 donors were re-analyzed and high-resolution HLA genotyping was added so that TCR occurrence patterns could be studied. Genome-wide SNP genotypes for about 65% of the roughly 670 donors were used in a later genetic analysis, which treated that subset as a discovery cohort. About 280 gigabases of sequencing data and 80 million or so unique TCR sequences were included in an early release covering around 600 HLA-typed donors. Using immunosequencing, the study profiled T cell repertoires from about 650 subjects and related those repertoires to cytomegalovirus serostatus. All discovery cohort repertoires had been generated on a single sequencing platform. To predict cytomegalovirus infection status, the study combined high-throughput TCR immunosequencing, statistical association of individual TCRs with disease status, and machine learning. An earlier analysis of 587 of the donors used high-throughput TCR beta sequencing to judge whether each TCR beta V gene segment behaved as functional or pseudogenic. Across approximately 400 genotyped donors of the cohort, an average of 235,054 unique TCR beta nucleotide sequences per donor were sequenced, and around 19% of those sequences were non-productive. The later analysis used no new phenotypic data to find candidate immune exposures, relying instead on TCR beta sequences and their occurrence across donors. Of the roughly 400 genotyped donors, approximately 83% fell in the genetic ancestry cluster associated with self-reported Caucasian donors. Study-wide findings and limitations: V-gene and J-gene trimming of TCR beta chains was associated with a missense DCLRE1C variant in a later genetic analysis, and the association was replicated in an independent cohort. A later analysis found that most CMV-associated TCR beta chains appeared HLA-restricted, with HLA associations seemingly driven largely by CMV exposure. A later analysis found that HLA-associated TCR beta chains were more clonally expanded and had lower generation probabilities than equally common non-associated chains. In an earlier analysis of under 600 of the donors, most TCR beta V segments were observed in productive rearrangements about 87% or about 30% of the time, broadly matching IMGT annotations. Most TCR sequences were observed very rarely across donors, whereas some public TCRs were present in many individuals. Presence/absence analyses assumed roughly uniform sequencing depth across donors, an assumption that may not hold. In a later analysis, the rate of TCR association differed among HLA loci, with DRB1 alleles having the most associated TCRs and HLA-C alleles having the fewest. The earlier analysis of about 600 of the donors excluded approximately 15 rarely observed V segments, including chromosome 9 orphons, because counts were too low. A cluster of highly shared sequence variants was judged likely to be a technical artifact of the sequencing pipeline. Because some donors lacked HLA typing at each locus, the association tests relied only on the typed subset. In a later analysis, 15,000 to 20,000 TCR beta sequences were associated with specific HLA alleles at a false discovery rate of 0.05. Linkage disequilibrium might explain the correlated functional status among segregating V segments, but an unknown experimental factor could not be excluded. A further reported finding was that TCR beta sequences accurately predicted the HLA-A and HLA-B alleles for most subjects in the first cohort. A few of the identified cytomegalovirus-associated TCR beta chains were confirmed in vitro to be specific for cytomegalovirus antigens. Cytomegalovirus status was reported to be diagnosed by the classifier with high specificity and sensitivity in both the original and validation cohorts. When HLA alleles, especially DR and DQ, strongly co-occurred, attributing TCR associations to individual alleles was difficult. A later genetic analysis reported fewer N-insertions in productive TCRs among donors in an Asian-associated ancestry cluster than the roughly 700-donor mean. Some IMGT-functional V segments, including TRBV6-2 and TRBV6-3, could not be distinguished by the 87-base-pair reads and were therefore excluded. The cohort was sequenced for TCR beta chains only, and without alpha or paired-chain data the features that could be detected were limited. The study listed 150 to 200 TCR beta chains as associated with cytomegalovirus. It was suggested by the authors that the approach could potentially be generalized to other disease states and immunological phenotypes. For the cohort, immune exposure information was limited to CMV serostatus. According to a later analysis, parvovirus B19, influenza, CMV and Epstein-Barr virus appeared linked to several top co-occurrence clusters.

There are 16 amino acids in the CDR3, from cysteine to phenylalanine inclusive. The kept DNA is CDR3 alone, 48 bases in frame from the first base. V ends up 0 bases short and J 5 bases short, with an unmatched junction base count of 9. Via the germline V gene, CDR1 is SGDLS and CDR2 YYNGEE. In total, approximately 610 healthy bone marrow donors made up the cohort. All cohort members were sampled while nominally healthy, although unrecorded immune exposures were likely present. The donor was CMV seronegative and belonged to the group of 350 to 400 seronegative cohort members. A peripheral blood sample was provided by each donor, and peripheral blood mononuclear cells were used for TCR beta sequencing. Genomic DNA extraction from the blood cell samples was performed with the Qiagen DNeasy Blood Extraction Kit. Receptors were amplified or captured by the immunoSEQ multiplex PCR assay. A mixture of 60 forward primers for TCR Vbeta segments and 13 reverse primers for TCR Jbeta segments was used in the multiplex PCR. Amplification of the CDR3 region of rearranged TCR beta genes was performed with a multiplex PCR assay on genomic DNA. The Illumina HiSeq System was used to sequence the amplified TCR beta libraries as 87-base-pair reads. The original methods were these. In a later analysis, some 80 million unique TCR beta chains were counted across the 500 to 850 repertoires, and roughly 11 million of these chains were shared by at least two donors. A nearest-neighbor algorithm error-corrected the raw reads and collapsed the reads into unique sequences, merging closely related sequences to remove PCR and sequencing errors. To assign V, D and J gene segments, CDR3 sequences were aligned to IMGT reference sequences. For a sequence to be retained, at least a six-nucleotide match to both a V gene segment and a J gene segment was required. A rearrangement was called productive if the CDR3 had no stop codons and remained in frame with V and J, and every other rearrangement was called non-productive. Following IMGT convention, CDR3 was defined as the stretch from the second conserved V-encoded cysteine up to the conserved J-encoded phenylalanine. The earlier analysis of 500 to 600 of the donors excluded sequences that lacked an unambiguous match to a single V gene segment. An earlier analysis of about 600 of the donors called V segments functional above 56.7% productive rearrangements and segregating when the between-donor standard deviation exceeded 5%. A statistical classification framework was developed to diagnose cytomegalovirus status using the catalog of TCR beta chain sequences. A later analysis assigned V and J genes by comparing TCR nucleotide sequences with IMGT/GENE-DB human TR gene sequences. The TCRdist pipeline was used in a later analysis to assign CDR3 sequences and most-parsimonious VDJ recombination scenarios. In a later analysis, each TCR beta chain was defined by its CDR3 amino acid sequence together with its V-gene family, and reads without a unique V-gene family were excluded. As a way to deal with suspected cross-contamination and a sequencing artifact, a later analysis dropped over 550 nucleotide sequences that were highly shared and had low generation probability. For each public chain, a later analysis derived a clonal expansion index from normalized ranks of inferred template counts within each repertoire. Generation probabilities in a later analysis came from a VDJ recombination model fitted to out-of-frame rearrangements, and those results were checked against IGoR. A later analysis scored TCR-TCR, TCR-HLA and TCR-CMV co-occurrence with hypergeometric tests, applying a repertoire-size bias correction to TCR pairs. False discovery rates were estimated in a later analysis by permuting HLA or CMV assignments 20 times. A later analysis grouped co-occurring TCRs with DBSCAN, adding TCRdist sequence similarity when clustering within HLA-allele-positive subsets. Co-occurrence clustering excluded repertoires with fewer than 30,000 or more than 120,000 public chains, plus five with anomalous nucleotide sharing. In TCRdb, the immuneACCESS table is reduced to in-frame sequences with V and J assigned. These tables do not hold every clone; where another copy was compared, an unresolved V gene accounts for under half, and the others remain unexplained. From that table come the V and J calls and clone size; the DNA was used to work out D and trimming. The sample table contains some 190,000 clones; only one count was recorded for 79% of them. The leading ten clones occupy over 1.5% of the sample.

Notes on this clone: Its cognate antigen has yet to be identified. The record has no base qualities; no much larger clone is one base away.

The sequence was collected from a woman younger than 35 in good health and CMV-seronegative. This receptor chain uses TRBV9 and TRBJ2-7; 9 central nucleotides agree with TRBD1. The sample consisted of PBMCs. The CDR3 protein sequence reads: CASSVEGRDRVDEQYF. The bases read TGTGCCAGCAGCGTAGAGGGCAGGGACAGGGTCGACGAGCAGTACTTC.